These T cell receptor beta chains were read from a single sample in a study of immune cell composition in non-small cell lung cancer. Clones were sequenced by immunoSEQ multiplex PCR, and TCRdb holds only the in-frame ones, with some missing. Of approximately 4,000 clones detected, 65% to 85% appear once; the ten largest clones hold approximately 7.9%. The specimen sequenced was lung tumor tissue. The receptors were sampled from a human donor with non-small cell lung cancer. Each CDR3 is given with its conserved first and last residue. The D gene is left open where the match is weak. Only part of the rows carry a size: once, few, many, or a class if the clone is expanded.

D gene	V gene	J gene	clone size	CDR3 protein	CDR3 DNA
-	TRBV6-5	TRBJ2-1	-	CASSYRVYNEQFF	TGTGCCAGCAGTTACCGTGTCTACAATGAGCAGTTCTTC
TRBD2	TRBV10-2	TRBJ2-7	few	CASTPFGEGYEQYF	TGCGCCAGCACTCCCTTCGGGGAGGGCTACGAGCAGTACTTC
TRBD2	TRBV7-2	TRBJ2-1	-	CASSLRAGGYGEQFF	TGTGCCAGCAGCTTAAGGGCGGGGGGTTATGGTGAGCAGTTCTTC
-	TRBV7-3	TRBJ2-7	-	CASSLDRYYEQYF	TGTGCCAGCAGCTTAGACAGGTACTACGAGCAGTACTTC
-	TRBV28	TRBJ2-7	-	CASSLDGSSYEQYF	TGTGCCAGCAGTTTGGATGGGAGCTCCTACGAGCAGTACTTC
TRBD1	TRBV4-3	TRBJ2-3	few	CASSQSSRGSTDTQYF	TGCGCCAGCAGCCAATCAAGCAGGGGGAGTACAGATACGCAGTATTTT
-	TRBV11-3	TRBJ2-3	-	CASSEGGSTDTQYF	TGTGCCAGCAGCGAGGGGGGGTCCACAGATACGCAGTATTTT
-	TRBV19	TRBJ1-2	few	CASSALQVNYGYTF	TGTGCCAGTAGTGCCCTACAGGTTAACTATGGCTACACCTTC
TRBD1	TRBV5-1	TRBJ1-4	-	CASSDGTGRLSEKLFF	TGCGCCAGCAGCGACGGGACAGGGCGTCTGTCTGAAAAACTGTTTTTT
-	TRBV5-8	TRBJ2-2	-	CASSSRGLPGTGELFF	TGTGCCAGCAGCTCCCGGGGGTTACCGGGGACCGGGGAGCTGTTTTTT